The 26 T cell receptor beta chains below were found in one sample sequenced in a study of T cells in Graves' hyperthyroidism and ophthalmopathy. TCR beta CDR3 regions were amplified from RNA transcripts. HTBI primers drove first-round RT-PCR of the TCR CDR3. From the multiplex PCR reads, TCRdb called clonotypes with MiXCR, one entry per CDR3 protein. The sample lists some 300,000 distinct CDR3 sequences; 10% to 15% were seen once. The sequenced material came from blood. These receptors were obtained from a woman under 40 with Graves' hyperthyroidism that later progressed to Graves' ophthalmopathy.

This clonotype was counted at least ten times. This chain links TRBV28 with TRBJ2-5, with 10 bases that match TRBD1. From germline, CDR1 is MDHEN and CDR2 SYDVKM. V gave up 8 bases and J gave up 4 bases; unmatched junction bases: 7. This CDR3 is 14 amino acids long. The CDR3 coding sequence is TGTGCCAGCCAAGACAGGGGGCGCGGAGAGACCCAGTACTTC. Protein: CASQDRGRGETQYF.

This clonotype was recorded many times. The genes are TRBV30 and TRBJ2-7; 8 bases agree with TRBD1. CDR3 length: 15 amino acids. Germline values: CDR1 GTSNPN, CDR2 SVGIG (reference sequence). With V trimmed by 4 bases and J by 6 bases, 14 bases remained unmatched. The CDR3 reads CAWNRLGQGRPEQYF. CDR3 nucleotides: TGTGCCTGGAACCGCTTAGGACAGGGACGGCCCGAGCAGTACTTC.

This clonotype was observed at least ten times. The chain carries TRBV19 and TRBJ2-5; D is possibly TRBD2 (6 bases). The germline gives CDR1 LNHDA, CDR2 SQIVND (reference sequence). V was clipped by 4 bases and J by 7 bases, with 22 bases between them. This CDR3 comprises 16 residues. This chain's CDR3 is CASSTPPGAPNGTQYF. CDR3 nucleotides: TGTGCCAGTAGTACCCCGCCGGGAGCACCTAACGGGACCCAGTACTTC.

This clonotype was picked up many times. CDR3 nucleotide sequence: TGTGCCAGCAGTCCGGACAGTTCCTATGGCTACACCTTC. As protein: CASSPDSSYGYTF. This chain uses TRBV28 with TRBJ1-2, with TRBD1 as a possible D gene (6 bases). CDR1 is MDHEN and CDR2 is SYDVKM in the germline V gene. The CDR3 has 13 amino acids. The V end was cut by 5 bases, the J end by 4 bases, with 11 bases between.

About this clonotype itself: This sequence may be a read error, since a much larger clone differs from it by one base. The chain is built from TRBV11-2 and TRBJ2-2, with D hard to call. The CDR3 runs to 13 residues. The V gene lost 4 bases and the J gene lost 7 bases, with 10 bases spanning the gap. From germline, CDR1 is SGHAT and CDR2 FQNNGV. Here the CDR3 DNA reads TGTGCCAGCAGCTCCGCACCTGGCGGGGAGCTGTTTTTT. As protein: CASSSAPGGELFF.

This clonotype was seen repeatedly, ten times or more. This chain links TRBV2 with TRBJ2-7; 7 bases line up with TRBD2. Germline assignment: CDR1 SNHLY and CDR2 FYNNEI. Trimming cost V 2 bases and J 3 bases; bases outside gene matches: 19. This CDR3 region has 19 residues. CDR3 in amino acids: CASSELGIFGGSRYYEQYF. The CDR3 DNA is TGTGCCAGCAGTGAATTGGGGATATTTGGCGGGAGTAGGTACTACGAGCAGTACTTC.

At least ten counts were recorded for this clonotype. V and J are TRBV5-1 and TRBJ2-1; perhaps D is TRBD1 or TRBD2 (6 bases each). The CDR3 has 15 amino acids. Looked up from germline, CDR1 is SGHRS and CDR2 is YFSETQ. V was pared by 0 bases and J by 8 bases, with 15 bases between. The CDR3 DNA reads TGCGCCAGCAGCTTGGAGGGGGGAGGCGGAGATGAGCAGTTCTTC. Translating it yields CASSLEGGGGDEQFF.

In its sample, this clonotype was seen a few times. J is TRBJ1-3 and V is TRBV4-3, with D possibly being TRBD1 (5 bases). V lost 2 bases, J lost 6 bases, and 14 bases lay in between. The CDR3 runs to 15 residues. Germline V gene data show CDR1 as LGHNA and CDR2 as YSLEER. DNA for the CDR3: TGCGCCAGCAGCCAAACTAGCGGGGCAGAAAACACCATATATTTT. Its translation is CASSQTSGAENTIYF.

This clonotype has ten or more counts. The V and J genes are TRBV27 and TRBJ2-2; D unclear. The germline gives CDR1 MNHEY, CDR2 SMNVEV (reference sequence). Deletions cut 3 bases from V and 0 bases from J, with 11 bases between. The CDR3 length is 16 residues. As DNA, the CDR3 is TGTGCCAGCAGTTTTTACCTAGACGCGAACACCGGGGAGCTGTTTTTT. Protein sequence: CASSFYLDANTGELFF.

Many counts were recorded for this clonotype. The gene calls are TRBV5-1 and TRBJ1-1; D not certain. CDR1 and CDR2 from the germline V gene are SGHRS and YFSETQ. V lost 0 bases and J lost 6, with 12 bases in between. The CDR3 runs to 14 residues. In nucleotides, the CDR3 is TGCGCCAGCAGCTTGGTACAGACATCCGCTGAAGCTTTCTTT. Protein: CASSLVQTSAEAFF.

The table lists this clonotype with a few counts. The CDR3, as DNA: TGTGCCAGCAACCCCGGACAGGGGGCATGTGGCTACACCTTC. Translation: CASNPGQGACGYTF. The chain combines TRBV12-3 or TRBV12-4 with TRBJ1-2, with 11 nucleotides matching TRBD1. The CDR3 extends over 14 amino acids. V shed 7 bases and J 7 bases; nucleotides not matched to a gene: 8.

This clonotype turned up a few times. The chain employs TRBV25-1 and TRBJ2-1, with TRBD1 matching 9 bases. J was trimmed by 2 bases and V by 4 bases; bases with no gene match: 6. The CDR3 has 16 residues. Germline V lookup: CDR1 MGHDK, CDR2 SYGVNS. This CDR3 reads CASSVGGTGPYNEQFF. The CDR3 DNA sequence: TGTGCCAGCAGTGTAGGAGGGACAGGGCCCTACAATGAGCAGTTCTTC.

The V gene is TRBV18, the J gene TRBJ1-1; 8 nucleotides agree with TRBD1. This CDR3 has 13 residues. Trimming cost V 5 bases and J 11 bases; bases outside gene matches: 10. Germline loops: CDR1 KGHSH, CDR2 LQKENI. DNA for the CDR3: TGTGCCAGCTCAGGACAGGGATTGGCAGCGGCTTTCTTT. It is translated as CASSGQGLAAAFF.

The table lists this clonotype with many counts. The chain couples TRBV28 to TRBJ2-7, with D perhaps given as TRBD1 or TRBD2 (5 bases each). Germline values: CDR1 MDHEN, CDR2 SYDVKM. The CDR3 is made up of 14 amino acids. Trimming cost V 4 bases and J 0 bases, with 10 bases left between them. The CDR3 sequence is CASSYPGTSYEQYF. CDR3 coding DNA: TGTGCCAGCAGTTACCCCGGGACCTCCTACGAGCAGTACTTC. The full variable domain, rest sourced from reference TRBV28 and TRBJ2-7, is DVKVTQSSRYLVKRTGEKVFLECVQDMDHENMFWYRQDPGLGLRLIYFSYDVKMKEKGDIPEGYSVSREKKERFSLILESASTNQTSMYLCASSYPGTSYEQYFGPGTRLTVT.

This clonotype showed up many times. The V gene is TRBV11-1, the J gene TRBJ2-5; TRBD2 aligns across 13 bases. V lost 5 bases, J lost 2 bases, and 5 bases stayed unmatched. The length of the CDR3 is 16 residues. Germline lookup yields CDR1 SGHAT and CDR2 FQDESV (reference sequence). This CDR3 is CASSQRLAGGQETQYF. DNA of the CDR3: TGTGCCAGCAGCCAGAGACTAGCGGGAGGACAAGAGACCCAGTACTTC.

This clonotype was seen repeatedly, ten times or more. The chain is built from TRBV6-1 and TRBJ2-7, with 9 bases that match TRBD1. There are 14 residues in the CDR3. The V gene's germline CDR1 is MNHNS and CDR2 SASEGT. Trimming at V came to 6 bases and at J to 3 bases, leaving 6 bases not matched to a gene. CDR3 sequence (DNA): TGTGCCAGCAGCCCGGGACAGGGATACTACGAGCAGTACTTC. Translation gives CASSPGQGYYEQYF.

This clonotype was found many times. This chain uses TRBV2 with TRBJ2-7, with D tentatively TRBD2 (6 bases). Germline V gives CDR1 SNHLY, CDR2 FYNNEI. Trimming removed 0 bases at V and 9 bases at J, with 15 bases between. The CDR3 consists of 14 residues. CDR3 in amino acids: CASSEARALGGQYF. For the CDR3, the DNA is TGTGCCAGCAGTGAAGCCAGGGCTTTGGGGGGGCAGTACTTC. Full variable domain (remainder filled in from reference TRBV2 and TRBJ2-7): EPEVTQTPSHQVTQMGQEVILRCVPISNHLYFYWYRQILGQKVEFLVSFYNNEISEKSEIFDDQFSVERPDGSNFTLKIRSTKLEDSAMYFCASSEARALGGQYFGPGTRLTVT.

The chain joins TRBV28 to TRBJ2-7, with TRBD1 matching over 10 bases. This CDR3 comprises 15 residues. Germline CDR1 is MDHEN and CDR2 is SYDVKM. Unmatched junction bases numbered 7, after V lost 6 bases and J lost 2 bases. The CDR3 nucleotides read TGTGCCAGCAGCCCGGGACAGGGGAGCGCCTACGAGCAGTACTTC. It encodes CASSPGQGSAYEQYF.

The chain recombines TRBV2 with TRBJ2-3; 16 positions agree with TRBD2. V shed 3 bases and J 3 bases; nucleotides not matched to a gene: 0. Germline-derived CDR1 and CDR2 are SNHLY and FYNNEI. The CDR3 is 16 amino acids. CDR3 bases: TGTGCCAGCAGTGAGGGACTAGCGGGGGGGACAGATACGCAGTATTTT. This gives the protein CASSEGLAGGTDTQYF.

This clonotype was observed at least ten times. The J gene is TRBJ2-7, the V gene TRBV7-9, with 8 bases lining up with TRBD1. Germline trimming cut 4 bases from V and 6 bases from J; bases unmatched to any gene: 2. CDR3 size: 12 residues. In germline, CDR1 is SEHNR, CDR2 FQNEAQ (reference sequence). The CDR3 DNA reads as TGTGCCAGCAGCTGGGGGACAGGCGAGCAGTACTTC. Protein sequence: CASSWGTGEQYF.

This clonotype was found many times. DNA for the CDR3: TGTGCCAGCAGGGGGACGGGGGATGAGCAGTTCTTC. Amino acids: CASRGTGDEQFF. The rearrangement uses TRBV5-4 and TRBJ2-1, with TRBD2 as a possible D gene (6 bases). The CDR3 runs to 12 residues. Trimming pared 5 bases from V and 8 bases from J, leaving 11 bases between. Per the germline V gene, CDR1 is SGHNT and CDR2 is YYREEE (reference sequence).

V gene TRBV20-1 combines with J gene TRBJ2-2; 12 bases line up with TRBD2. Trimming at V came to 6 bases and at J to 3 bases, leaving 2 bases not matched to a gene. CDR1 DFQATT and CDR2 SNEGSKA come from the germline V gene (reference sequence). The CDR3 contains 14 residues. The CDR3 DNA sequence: TGCAGTGCCTCTAGCGGGGGGGACACCGGGGAGCTGTTTTTT. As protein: CSASSGGDTGELFF.

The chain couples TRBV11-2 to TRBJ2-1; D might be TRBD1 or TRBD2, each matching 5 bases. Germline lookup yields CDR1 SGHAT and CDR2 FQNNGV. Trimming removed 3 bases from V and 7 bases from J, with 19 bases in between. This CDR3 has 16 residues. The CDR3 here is CASSLGSRGPGNEQFF. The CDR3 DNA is TGTGCCAGCAGCTTGGGGAGTCGGGGCCCGGGGAATGAGCAGTTCTTC.

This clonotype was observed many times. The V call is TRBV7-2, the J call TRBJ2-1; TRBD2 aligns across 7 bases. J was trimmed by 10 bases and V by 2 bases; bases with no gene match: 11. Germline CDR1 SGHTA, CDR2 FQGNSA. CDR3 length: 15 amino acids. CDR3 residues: CASSLLGGLVGEQFF. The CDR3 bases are TGTGCCAGCAGCTTATTAGGAGGACTAGTTGGAGAGCAGTTCTTC.

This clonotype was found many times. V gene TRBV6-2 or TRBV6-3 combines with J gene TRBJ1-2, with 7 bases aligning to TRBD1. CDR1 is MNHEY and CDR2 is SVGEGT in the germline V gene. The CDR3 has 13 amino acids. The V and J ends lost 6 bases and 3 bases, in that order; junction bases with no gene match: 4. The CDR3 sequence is CASSPTGDYGYTF. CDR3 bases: TGTGCCAGCAGCCCAACAGGGGACTATGGCTACACCTTC.

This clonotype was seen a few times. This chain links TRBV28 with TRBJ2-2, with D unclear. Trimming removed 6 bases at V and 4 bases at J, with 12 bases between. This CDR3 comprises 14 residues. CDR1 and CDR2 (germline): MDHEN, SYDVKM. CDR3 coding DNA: TGTGCCAGCAGACAACCTGTTTCCACCGGGGAGCTGTTTTTT. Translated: CASRQPVSTGELFF. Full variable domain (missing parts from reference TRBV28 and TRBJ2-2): DVKVTQSSRYLVKRTGEKVFLECVQDMDHENMFWYRQDPGLGLRLIYFSYDVKMKEKGDIPEGYSVSREKKERFSLILESASTNQTSMYLCASRQPVSTGELFFGEGSRLTVL.